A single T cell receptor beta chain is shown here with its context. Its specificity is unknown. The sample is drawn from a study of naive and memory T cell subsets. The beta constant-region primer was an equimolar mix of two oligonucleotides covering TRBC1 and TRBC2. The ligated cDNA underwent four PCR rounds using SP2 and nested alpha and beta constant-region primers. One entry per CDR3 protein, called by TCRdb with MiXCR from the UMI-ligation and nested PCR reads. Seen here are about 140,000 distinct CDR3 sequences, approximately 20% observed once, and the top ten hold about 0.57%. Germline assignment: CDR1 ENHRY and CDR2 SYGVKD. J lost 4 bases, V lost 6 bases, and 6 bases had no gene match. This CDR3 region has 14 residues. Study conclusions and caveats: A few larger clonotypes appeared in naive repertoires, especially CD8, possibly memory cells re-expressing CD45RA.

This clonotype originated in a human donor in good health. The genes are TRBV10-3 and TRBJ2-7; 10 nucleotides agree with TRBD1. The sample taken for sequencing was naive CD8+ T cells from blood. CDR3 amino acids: CAISAGTGAYEQYF. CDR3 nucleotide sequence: TGTGCCATCAGCGCCGGGACAGGGGCGTACGAGCAGTACTTC.